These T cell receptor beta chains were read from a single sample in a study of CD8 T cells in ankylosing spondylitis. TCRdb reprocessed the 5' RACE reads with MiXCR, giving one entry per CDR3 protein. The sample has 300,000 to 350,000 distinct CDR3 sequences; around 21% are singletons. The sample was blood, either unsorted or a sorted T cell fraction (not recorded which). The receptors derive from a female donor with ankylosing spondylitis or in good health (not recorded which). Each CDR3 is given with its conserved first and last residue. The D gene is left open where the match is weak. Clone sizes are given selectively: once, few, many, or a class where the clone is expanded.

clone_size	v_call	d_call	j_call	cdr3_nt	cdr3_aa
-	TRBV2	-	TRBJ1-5	TGTGCCAGCAGTGAAGCGGGGAGCGGCAATCAGCCCCAGCATTTT	CASSEAGSGNQPQHF
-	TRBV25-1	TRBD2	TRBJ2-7	TGTGCCAGCAGTGAAGCGGGGGGAACCCCCTACGAGCAGTACTTC	CASSEAGGTPYEQYF
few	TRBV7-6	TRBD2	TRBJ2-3	TGTGCCAGCAGCTTAGCGCTGGGACTAGCGGGAGTAGATACGCAGTATTTT	CASSLALGLAGVDTQYF
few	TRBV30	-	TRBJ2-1	TGTGCCTGGAGTGAAGGGAGGATTAATATGGGTGAGCAGTTCTTC	CAWSEGRINMGEQFF
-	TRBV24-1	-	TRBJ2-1	TGTGCCACCAGTGATGATTACAATGAGCAGTTCTTC	CATSDDYNEQFF
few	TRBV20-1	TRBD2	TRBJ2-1	TGCAGTGCTAGAGATCAGGTCGGGAGGTTTCGTGGTGAGCAGTTCTTC	CSARDQVGRFRGEQFF
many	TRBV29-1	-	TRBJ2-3	TGCAGCGTTGAAGAGGGTTGGGCAGCCACAGATACGCAGTATTTT	CSVEEGWAATDTQYF
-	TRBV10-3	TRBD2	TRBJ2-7	TGTGCCATCAGAGGACTAGCGGGAGGCTACGAGCAGTACTTC	CAIRGLAGGYEQYF
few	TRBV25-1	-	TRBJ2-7	TGTGCCAGCAGTGAGTCGAGCTCCTACGAGCAGTACTTC	CASSESSSYEQYF
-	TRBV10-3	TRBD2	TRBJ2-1	TGTGCCACGGGGACTAGCGTCGCTAACAATGAGCAGTTCTTC	CATGTSVANNEQFF
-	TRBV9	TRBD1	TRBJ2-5	TGTGCCAGCAGTCAGACAGGGGCGGGAGAGACCCAGTACTTC	CASSQTGAGETQYF
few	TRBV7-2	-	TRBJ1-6	TGTGCCAGCAGCTTGAGGTCAGGGGATAATTCACCCCTCCACTTT	CASSLRSGDNSPLHF
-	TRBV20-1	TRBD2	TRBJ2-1	TGCAGTGCTTTTCTAGCGGGAGGTGCGTACAATGAGCAGTTCTTC	CSAFLAGGAYNEQFF
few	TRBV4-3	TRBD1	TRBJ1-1	TGCGCCAGCAGCCGAGACAGGGACACTGAAGCTTTCTTT	CASSRDRDTEAFF
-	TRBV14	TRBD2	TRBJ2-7	TGTGCCAGCAGCCAGAGTAGCGGGGGGTACGAGCAGTACTTC	CASSQSSGGYEQYF
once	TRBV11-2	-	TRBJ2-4	TGTGCCACCTCAGCCAAAAACATTCAGTACTTC	CATSAKNIQYF
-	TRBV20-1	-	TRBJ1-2	TGCAGTGCAAGTCGGGACGCCCAAGGGAGCTATGGCTACACCTTC	CSASRDAQGSYGYTF
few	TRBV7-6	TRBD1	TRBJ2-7	TGTGCCAGCAGCTATCCGGGACAGGGTTACGAGCAGTACTTC	CASSYPGQGYEQYF
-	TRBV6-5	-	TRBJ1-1	TGTGCCAGCAGTTACTCGATAACAGCCATGTACACTGAAGCTTTCTTT	CASSYSITAMYTEAFF
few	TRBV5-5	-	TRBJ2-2	TGTGCCAGCAGCTTTAGCGGTCTCATGAGCACCGGGGAGCTGTTTTTT	CASSFSGLMSTGELFF
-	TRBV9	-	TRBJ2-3	TGTGCCAGCAGCGTATACCTGGGGATGACAGATACGCAGTATTTT	CASSVYLGMTDTQYF
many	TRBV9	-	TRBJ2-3	TGTGGGGCCAGGTCGGGGTACACAGATACGCAGTATTTT	CGARSGYTDTQYF
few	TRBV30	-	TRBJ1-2	TGTGCCTGGACGGACAGTCCTAACTATGGCTACACCTTC	CAWTDSPNYGYTF
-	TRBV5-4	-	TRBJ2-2	TGTGCCAGCCGGGCCCTGAGGACCGGGGAGCTGTTTTTT	CASRALRTGELFF
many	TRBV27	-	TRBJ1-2	TGTGCCAGCACCAGAAGCAGGGTGTTCTATGGCTACACCTTC	CASTRSRVFYGYTF
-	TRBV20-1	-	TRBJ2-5	TGCAGTGCCAGGACCCCTGGGGAGACCCAGTACTTC	CSARTPGETQYF
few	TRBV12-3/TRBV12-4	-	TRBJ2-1	TGTGCCAGCAGGGACCTCTCAAGGTCCTACAATGAGCAGTTCTTC	CASRDLSRSYNEQFF
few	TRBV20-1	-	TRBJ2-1	TGCAGTGCCCCCTCTAAGCAACCCTACAATGAGCAGTTCTTC	CSAPSKQPYNEQFF
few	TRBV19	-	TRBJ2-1	TGTGCCAGTGGATTGAGCTCCTACAATGAGCAGTTCTTC	CASGLSSYNEQFF
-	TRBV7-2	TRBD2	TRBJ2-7	TGTGCCAGCAGTTATAGCGGGAGAAACTACGAGCAGTACTTC	CASSYSGRNYEQYF
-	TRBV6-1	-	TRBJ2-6	TGTGCCAGCAGTGAAACAAGATACTCTGGGGCCAACGTCCTGACTTTC	CASSETRYSGANVLTF
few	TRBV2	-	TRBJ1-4	TGTGCCAGCAAAAAGGAAGGAGGTGCTAATGAAAAACTGTTTTTT	CASKKEGGANEKLFF
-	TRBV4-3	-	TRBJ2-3	TGCGCCAGCAGCCAAGGCCCGGGCACAGATACGCAGTATTTT	CASSQGPGTDTQYF
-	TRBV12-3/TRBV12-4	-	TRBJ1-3	TGTGCCAGCAGCGTCCTATTAAACACCATATATTTT	CASSVLLNTIYF
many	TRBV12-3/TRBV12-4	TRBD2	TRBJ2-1	TGTGCCAGCAGCTCTCAGACTAGCGGGATAAACAATGAGCAGTTCTTC	CASSSQTSGINNEQFF
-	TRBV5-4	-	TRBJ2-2	TGTGCCAGCAGCTTAAAACGGGACGGCACCGGGGAGCTGTTTTTT	CASSLKRDGTGELFF
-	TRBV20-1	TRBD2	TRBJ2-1	TGCAGTGCCTCTAAGCGGGAGAGGTACAATGAGCAGTTCTTC	CSASKRERYNEQFF
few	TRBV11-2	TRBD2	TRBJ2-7	TGTGCCAGCAGCTTATCTAGCGGGAGGGCCTACGAGCAGTACTTC	CASSLSSGRAYEQYF
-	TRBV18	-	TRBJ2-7	TGTGCCAGCTCACTAGCCGGGGCTTACAACGAGCAGTACTTC	CASSLAGAYNEQYF
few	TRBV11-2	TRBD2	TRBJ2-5	TGTGCCAGCAGCTTAGATCGCCAGACTTCTAGCGGGGCCCGGGCCCAGTACTTC	CASSLDRQTSSGARAQYF